This TCR beta chain was retrieved from a study of T cells expressing NK-cell markers. Germline V lookup: CDR1 LGHNA, CDR2 YNFKEQ. This CDR3 is built from 16 residues. Following a re-call of the 5' RACE reads, TCRdb has one entry per CDR3 protein and lacks DNA. This sample's table reports 350,000 to 500,000 distinct CDR3 sequences. This sequence originates from a woman between 18 and 75 years old in good health. The chain recombines TRBV4-2 with TRBJ2-5; the TCRdb call, TRBD2, lacks DNA for checking. The sample was blood T cells: a sorted CD56 or NKG2C T cell subset, CD4+ or CD8+ T cells, or bulk PBMC T cells (not recorded which). CDR3 loop: CASSQESSGYQETQYF.